This T cell receptor beta chain was sequenced for a study of blood T cell repertoires in COVID-19. On the study more broadly: The origin of the acute and convalescent COVID-19 samples was the United States, Italy and Spain. T cells, B-cell-depleted T cells, or PBMCs supplied cDNA or gDNA.

Under the authors' procedure: By means of reference gene primer amplification, nucleated cell counts were estimated. Profiled with immunoSEQ multiplex PCR; TCRdb holds only in-frame clones, not every one. The D gene and trimming were derived from the DNA, and the V and J assignments and clone size from that table. Found here are 250,000 or so clones, approximately 86% of them singletons; the top ten hold around 8.8%. V lost 1 base, J lost 9 bases, and 16 bases lay in between. Germline CDR1 reads SGHVS; CDR2 reads FQNEAQ. The CDR3 is made up of 15 amino acids. Source material: peripheral blood. The chain links TRBV7-8 to TRBJ1-5, with D possibly being TRBD1 (5 bases). The sequence was obtained from a middle-aged man with active or convalescent COVID-19. The CDR3 DNA reads TGTGCCAGCAGCTTAGTTAGGGACTGGGCAGGGCCCCAGCATTTT. Translation gives CASSLVRDWAGPQHF.